These 16 T cell receptor beta chains came from one sample sequenced in a study of regulatory T cells in long-lasting Graves disease. Combining iRepertoire HTBI primers with Arm-PCR of CDR3 regions, the authors built TCR beta libraries. TCRdb fed the multiplex PCR reads into MiXCR, producing one record per CDR3 protein. The repertoire holds about 530,000 distinct CDR3 sequences, with 16% as singletons. Time point in this sample: newly diagnosed GD, antithyroid drugs for less than 3 months. PBMC-derived RNA was used for the TCR library. The sample also formed part of further work on T cells in Graves' hyperthyroidism and ophthalmopathy.

The sample consisted of peripheral blood mononuclear cells (PBMCs), taken at new diagnosis, from a patient treated with antithyroid drugs. The receptors stem from a woman between 40 and 65 years old with Graves disease.

This chain links TRBV3-1 with TRBJ2-4, with D perhaps matching TRBD2 (6 bases). Germline values: CDR1 LGHDT, CDR2 YNNKEL (reference sequence). V was pared by 2 bases and J by 7 bases, with 15 bases between. The CDR3 runs to 15 residues. CDR3 sequence: CASSQIAALGNIQYF. In DNA form, the CDR3 reads TGTGCCAGCAGCCAAATAGCGGCTCTAGGTAACATTCAGTACTTC.

This clonotype was found many times. The chain recombines TRBV12-3 or TRBV12-4 with TRBJ2-3; D is uncertain. Trimming removed 6 bases from V and 6 bases from J, with 7 bases in between. This CDR3 region has 11 residues. CDR3 in amino acids: CASSPLDTQYF. CDR3 nucleotides: TGTGCCAGCAGCCCCCTGGATACGCAGTATTTT.

This chain joins TRBV5-6 and TRBJ1-1; unclear D gene. Between the trimmed V and J ends, which lost 3 bases and 7 bases, there was a span of 10 bases. Germline values: CDR1 SGHDT, CDR2 YYEEEE. The CDR3 covers 12 residues. This chain's CDR3 is CASSSTGFEAFF. In DNA form, the CDR3 reads TGTGCCAGCAGCTCCACGGGTTTTGAAGCTTTCTTT.

This clonotype was found a few times. V is TRBV12-3 or TRBV12-4 and J is TRBJ2-1; TRBD2 agrees at 10 bases. The CDR3 has 15 residues. V gave up 3 bases and J gave up 5 bases; unmatched junction bases: 4. The CDR3 DNA is TGTGCCAGCAGTTTCAGGACTAGCGGCCACAATGAGCAGTTCTTC. Encoded protein: CASSFRTSGHNEQFF.

The chain couples TRBV20-1 to TRBJ1-6; tentatively, D is TRBD1 (6 bases). Germline CDR1 DFQATT, CDR2 SNEGSKA (reference sequence). V gave up 5 bases and J gave up 3 bases, with 14 bases separating them. The CDR3 is 15 residues long. For the CDR3, the DNA is TGCAGTGCTCTAGGGGGGGCCCTCTATAATTCACCCCTCCACTTT. It is translated as CSALGGALYNSPLHF.

This clonotype was counted a few times. The chain links TRBV5-1 to TRBJ2-1; no firm D call. V was trimmed by 4 bases and J by 4 bases, leaving 21 bases between them. CDR1 is SGHRS, CDR2 YFSETQ, per germline. The CDR3 is 17 residues long. The chain's CDR3 is CASSQDPFLDKYNEQFF. Here the CDR3 DNA reads TGCGCCAGCAGCCAAGACCCATTCCTTGACAAATACAATGAGCAGTTCTTC.

J is TRBJ1-2 and V is TRBV30, with D tentatively TRBD1 (6 bases). Between the trimmed V and J ends, which lost 3 bases and 8 bases, there was a span of 22 bases. Germline V gives CDR1 GTSNPN, CDR2 SVGIG (reference sequence). The CDR3 covers 15 residues. CDR3 region: CAWSIPRGAGRGYTF. The CDR3 nucleotides are TGTGCCTGGAGCATCCCCCGGGGGGCGGGGAGAGGCTACACCTTC.

At least ten counts were recorded for this clonotype. This chain links TRBV11-2 with TRBJ1-2; no reliable D call. The CDR3 is 14 residues long. Per the germline V gene, CDR1 is SGHAT and CDR2 is FQNNGV. Trimming stripped 2 bases from V and 0 bases from J, with 7 bases between. CDR3 amino acids: CASSLSTPNYGYTF. DNA for the CDR3: TGTGCCAGCAGCTTATCGACCCCTAACTATGGCTACACCTTC.

With regard to this clonotype: Mismatch with germline at one junction end may stem from a read error. This chain uses TRBV29-1 with TRBJ1-2; no definite D call. CDR1 is SQVTM, CDR2 ANQGSEA, per germline. The CDR3 is 10 amino acids. CDR3 sequence: CSAENYGYTF. The CDR3 DNA follows: TGCAGCGCTGAAAACTATGGCTACACCTTC. The complete variable domain, with remaining parts taken from reference TRBV29-1 and TRBJ1-2, reads SAVISQKPSRDICQRGTSLTIQCQVDSQVTMMFWYRQQPGQSLTLIATANQGSEATYESGFVIDKFPISRPNLTFSTLTVSNMSPEDSSIYLCSAENYGYTFGSGTRLTVV.

Ten or more counts support this clonotype. The V call is TRBV12-3 or TRBV12-4, the J call TRBJ1-2, with TRBD1 matching over 7 bases. The CDR3 runs to 14 residues. Germline trimming cut 6 bases from V and 0 bases from J; bases unmatched to any gene: 4. The CDR3 protein is CASRTGQANYGYTF. The CDR3 DNA is TGTGCCAGCAGAACAGGACAGGCTAACTATGGCTACACCTTC.

This clonotype was counted only a few times. The rearrangement links TRBV15 to TRBJ2-2; D might be TRBD1 (5 bases). Germline V lookup: CDR1 LNHNV, CDR2 YYDKDF (reference sequence). The CDR3 has 13 residues. With 2 bases removed from V and 6 bases from J, the gap between germline ends came to 7 bases. The CDR3 reads CATSRQGPGELFF. CDR3 DNA sequence: TGTGCCACCAGCAGACAGGGTCCCGGGGAGCTGTTTTTT.

In this sample, this clonotype turned up many times. V usage is TRBV30 and J usage is TRBJ1-5, with 7 bases aligning to TRBD1. Per the germline V gene, CDR1 is GTSNPN and CDR2 is SVGIG (reference sequence). The CDR3 spans 13 residues. V was pared by 7 bases and J by 4 bases, with 7 bases of the junction left unmatched. The CDR3 DNA follows: TGTGCCTCGGAGACAGGGCATAATCAGCCCCAGCATTTT. Its protein is CASETGHNQPQHF.

J is TRBJ2-3 and V is TRBV5-1, with a weak D call TRBD1 (6 bases). The CDR3 is made up of 16 amino acids. The V end was cut by 2 bases, the J end by 0 bases, with 13 bases between. Germline CDR1 reads SGHRS; CDR2 reads YFSETQ. The CDR3 DNA reads as TGCGCCAGCAGCTTAGACAGGCCCCATAGCACAGATACGCAGTATTTT. The encoded protein is CASSLDRPHSTDTQYF.

This CDR3 reads CASSPAPMNTEAFF. CDR3 in DNA: TGTGCCAGTAGCCCAGCCCCTATGAACACTGAAGCTTTCTTT. This chain connects TRBV19 to TRBJ1-1; D gene ambiguous. V was clipped by 6 bases and J by 0 bases, with 11 bases between them. Germline V lookup: CDR1 LNHDA, CDR2 SQIVND (reference sequence). The length of the CDR3 is 14 residues.

This clonotype was counted between two and nine times. The chain links TRBV19 to TRBJ1-3, with D unclear. The V and J ends lost 2 bases and 1 base respectively, with 6 bases between them. Germline CDR1 is LNHDA and CDR2 is SQIVND (reference sequence). This CDR3 is 14 amino acids long. CDR3 loop: CASSIHESGNTIYF. The CDR3 nucleotides are TGTGCCAGTAGTATACACGAGTCTGGAAACACCATATATTTT.

The table lists this clonotype with a few counts. The chain has TRBV28 and TRBJ2-6; TRBD1 agrees at 7 bases. CDR3 size: 19 residues. CDR1 MDHEN and CDR2 SYDVKM come from the germline V gene. The ends lost 4 bases at V and 0 bases at J; junction bases unmatched: 12. The CDR3 nucleotides read TGTGCCAGCAGTTCCCCTCGGGGTAGACAGGGCTCTGGGGCCAACGTCCTGACTTTC. Translated: CASSSPRGRQGSGANVLTF.